These 30 T cell receptor beta chains share one sample of origin, sequenced in a study of regulatory T cells in long-lasting Graves disease. Documented time point: persistent/refractory GD, antithyroid drugs over 5 years with positive TRAb. Construction of the TCR library relied on RNA isolated from PBMCs. Libraries of TCR beta came from iRepertoire HTBI primers plus Arm-PCR of CDR3 regions. TCRdb re-called the multiplex PCR reads through MiXCR, storing one row per CDR3 protein. The data contain approximately 690,000 distinct CDR3 sequences, around 30% of them singletons. The sequenced sample was peripheral blood mononuclear cells (PBMCs), obtained when the disease was refractory, from a patient treated with antithyroid drugs. Receptors originate from a female donor with Graves disease.

The rearrangement joins TRBV6-5 to TRBJ1-5; D gene uncertain. The V gene lost 2 bases and the J gene lost 2 bases, with 13 bases spanning the gap. The CDR3 covers 16 residues. Germline CDR1 reads MNHEY; CDR2 reads SVGAGI. The CDR3 DNA follows: TGTGCCAGCAGTTACAGTCCCGTTACGGGCAATCAGCCCCAGCATTTT. The encoded protein is CASSYSPVTGNQPQHF.

J is TRBJ2-7 and V is TRBV6-2 or TRBV6-3; perhaps TRBD2 as D (5 bases). The CDR3 totals 15 residues. Trimming stripped 6 bases from V and 4 bases from J, with 19 bases between. CDR1 and CDR2 (germline): MNHEY, SVGEGT. CDR3 sequence (DNA): TGTGCCAGCAGGCCTCTGACGGGTGGAGGATACGAGCAGTACTTC. Translated: CASRPLTGGGYEQYF.

V gene TRBV7-2 combines with J gene TRBJ2-7; 7 bases are a match to TRBD2. V lost 2 bases and J lost 2; bases outside the gene matches: 9. This CDR3 is built from 16 residues. The germline V gene encodes CDR1 SGHTA and CDR2 FQGNSA. Here the CDR3 reads CASSLYASGTPYEQYF. CDR3 sequence (DNA): TGTGCCAGCAGCTTATATGCAAGCGGGACCCCCTACGAGCAGTACTTC.

This clonotype was picked up one time. The rearrangement links TRBV2 to TRBJ2-6; D unresolved. Germline loops: CDR1 SNHLY, CDR2 FYNNEI. The CDR3 has 18 residues. V was trimmed by 2 bases and J by 0 bases, leaving 14 bases between them. For the CDR3, the DNA is TGTGCCAGCAGTGAATATGGGGATAAGGGCTCTGGGGCCAACGTCCTGACTTTC. Encoded protein: CASSEYGDKGSGANVLTF.

The V call is TRBV5-1, the J call TRBJ2-5; the D gene is possibly TRBD1 (6 bases). This CDR3 has 16 residues. V lost 0 bases, J lost 1 base, and 13 bases lay in between. Germline lookup yields CDR1 SGHRS and CDR2 YFSETQ. CDR3 sequence reads: CASSLGGGDGQETQYF. The CDR3 coding sequence is TGCGCCAGCAGCTTGGGAGGGGGAGACGGCCAAGAGACCCAGTACTTC.

This clonotype appeared a few times. The chain combines TRBV12-3 or TRBV12-4 with TRBJ1-5, with 8 bases matching TRBD1. The ends lost 0 bases at V and 5 bases at J; junction bases unmatched: 9. This CDR3 contains 17 residues. CDR3 in DNA: TGTGCCAGCAGTTTAGCGCTGGATTTCAGGGGGCATCAGCCCCAGCATTTT. It encodes CASSLALDFRGHQPQHF.

In this sample, this clonotype turned up a few times. V gene TRBV5-4 combines with J gene TRBJ2-4; 7 bases match TRBD2. Per the germline V gene, CDR1 is SGHNT and CDR2 is YYREEE (reference sequence). This CDR3 has 15 residues. After removal of 5 bases from V and 9 bases from J, the junction contained 14 bases not matched to a gene. The CDR3 region is CASSYTGPSGGIQYF. The DNA of the CDR3 is TGTGCCAGCAGTTATACCGGGCCGTCGGGGGGCATTCAGTACTTC.

The chain recombines TRBV6-1 with TRBJ1-2, with D unresolved. The germline V and J ends were trimmed by 6 bases and 3 bases, with 14 bases remaining between them. Germline lookup yields CDR1 MNHNS and CDR2 SASEGT. The CDR3 consists of 14 residues. DNA of the CDR3: TGTGCCAGCAGCCCGTCTATCAGTGACTATGGCTACACCTTC. It yields the protein CASSPSISDYGYTF.

This clonotype was found many times. The rearrangement joins TRBV28 to TRBJ1-1, with 7 bases identical to TRBD1. V lost 5 bases and J lost 0; bases outside the gene matches: 6. CDR3 size: 15 residues. Germline CDR1 is MDHEN and CDR2 is SYDVKM. CDR3 nucleotides: TGTGCCAGCAGTCCGACGACAGGGATGAACACTGAAGCTTTCTTT. This encodes CASSPTTGMNTEAFF.

The rearrangement uses TRBV3-1 and TRBJ2-7; D may be TRBD2 (6 bases). Germline assignment: CDR1 LGHDT and CDR2 YNNKEL (reference sequence). The CDR3 runs to 16 residues. V was shortened by 0 bases and J by 5 bases, with 17 bases between the two germline ends. The CDR3 loop is CASSQDRPLPGDEQYF. The CDR3 nucleotides are TGTGCCAGCAGCCAAGATAGGCCTCTCCCGGGGGACGAGCAGTACTTC.

The V call is TRBV27, the J call TRBJ2-4; 11 bases map to TRBD1. Germline trimming cut 5 bases from V and 3 bases from J; bases unmatched to any gene: 3. CDR1 and CDR2 (germline): MNHEY, SMNVEV (reference sequence). The CDR3 is 15 amino acids. The CDR3 sequence: CASSGQGAVKNIQYF. In nucleotides, the CDR3 is TGTGCCAGCAGTGGACAGGGGGCAGTCAAAAACATTCAGTACTTC.

This clonotype showed up just a few times. This chain uses TRBV29-1 with TRBJ1-3, with a possible D match to TRBD1 (5 bases). The V gene's germline CDR1 is SQVTM and CDR2 ANQGSEA. CDR3 length: 13 amino acids. The V and J ends lost 7 bases and 2 bases respectively, with 12 bases between them. The CDR3, as DNA: TGCAGCGCTGGGGGGGGTGCTGGAAACACCATATATTTT. This codes for CSAGGGAGNTIYF.

This clonotype occurred a few times. V usage is TRBV6-5 and J usage is TRBJ2-4; D is perhaps TRBD1 or TRBD2 (6 bases each). The CDR3 extends over 16 amino acids. Trimming cost V 3 bases and J 2 bases, with 14 bases left between them. CDR1 is MNHEY and CDR2 is SVGAGI in the germline V gene. Here the CDR3 DNA reads TGTGCCAGCAGTTATAGGGGGGCATTGTCCAAAAACATTCAGTACTTC. Its translation is CASSYRGALSKNIQYF.

A word on this clonotype: At one of its ends the junction is not consistent with the germline gene, which may arise from a read error. This chain uses TRBV7-3 with TRBJ1-1; 9 bases are a match to TRBD1. This CDR3 has 15 amino acids. Germline CDR1 is SGHTA and CDR2 is FQGTGA. The CDR3 region is CASSGGDRVNTEAFF. The CDR3, as DNA: TGCGCCAGCAGCGGGGGGGACAGGGTGAACACTGAAGCTTTCTTT.

This clonotype appeared many times. The chain recombines TRBV27 with TRBJ2-5; D is perhaps TRBD1 (6 bases). Germline loops: CDR1 MNHEY, CDR2 SMNVEV (reference sequence). Trimming stripped 6 bases from V and 4 bases from J, with 12 bases between. This CDR3 spans 13 amino acids. CDR3 loop: CASRQQGLETQYF. The DNA of the CDR3 is TGTGCCAGCAGACAACAGGGTTTAGAGACCCAGTACTTC.

The chain couples TRBV5-5 to TRBJ2-5, with D maybe TRBD1 (6 bases). The CDR3 runs 14 residues. The germline V gene encodes CDR1 SGHKS and CDR2 YYEKEE (reference sequence). With 2 bases removed from V and 3 bases from J, the gap between germline ends came to 11 bases. For the CDR3, the DNA is TGTGCCAGCAGCTTCCTGGCAGGGGAAGAGACCCAGTACTTC. Translated, it gives CASSFLAGEETQYF.

This clonotype was observed a few times. The rearrangement uses TRBV30 and TRBJ1-2, with 10 bases fitting TRBD1. V was clipped by 1 base and J by 4 bases; unmatched bases: 6. This CDR3 spans 15 amino acids. The germline CDR1 and CDR2 sequences are GTSNPN and SVGIG (reference sequence). CDR3 in amino acids: CAWSADRGLGYGYTF. In DNA form, the CDR3 reads TGTGCCTGGAGTGCCGACAGGGGGCTTGGCTATGGCTACACCTTC. The variable domain in full, with the rest retrieved from reference TRBV30 and TRBJ1-2, is SQTIHQWPATLVQPVGSPLSLECTVEGTSNPNLYWYRQAAGRGLQLLFYSVGIGQISSEVPQNLSASRPQDRQFILSSKKLLLSDSGFYLCAWSADRGLGYGYTFGSGTRLTVV.

The chain couples TRBV9 to TRBJ2-7; the D gene is possibly TRBD2 (5 bases). V lost 0 bases, J lost 7 bases, and 14 bases lay in between. Per the germline V gene, CDR1 is SGDLS and CDR2 is YYNGEE. The CDR3 is 14 residues long. The CDR3 DNA follows: TGTGCCAGCAGCGTAGATGGAGGCCGACGGGAGCAGTACTTC. It is translated as CASSVDGGRREQYF.

This clonotype occurred many times. The gene calls are TRBV6-1 and TRBJ2-7; D is possibly TRBD1 (5 bases). V dropped 3 bases and J dropped 2 bases, with 14 bases sitting between them. The CDR3 covers 15 residues. Germline V CDR1 and CDR2: MNHNS, SASEGT. The CDR3: CASSDRSGQAYEQYF. The CDR3 nucleotides are TGTGCCAGCAGTGATCGATCCGGACAAGCCTACGAGCAGTACTTC.

V and J are TRBV11-2 and TRBJ2-3; 10 nucleotides match TRBD1. The CDR3 loop spans 16 amino acids. Trimming cost V 3 bases and J 4 bases; bases outside gene matches: 7. In germline, CDR1 is SGHAT, CDR2 FQNNGV. The CDR3 here is CASSFSGTGAADTQYF. CDR3 bases: TGTGCCAGCAGCTTTTCCGGGACAGGGGCGGCAGATACGCAGTATTTT.

The chain couples TRBV28 to TRBJ2-7; 8 positions match TRBD2. This CDR3 comprises 19 residues. J lost 2 bases, V lost 7 bases, and 22 bases had no gene match. Germline CDR1 reads MDHEN; CDR2 reads SYDVKM. The CDR3 DNA sequence: TGTGCCAGCAAGGTGCCCGTAGGCCGCGTCGGGAGGGACGCCTACGAGCAGTACTTC. This sequence encodes CASKVPVGRVGRDAYEQYF.

This clonotype appeared many times. V usage is TRBV12-3 or TRBV12-4 and J usage is TRBJ1-1; 7 bases align to TRBD1. The CDR3 covers 15 residues. V dropped 4 bases and J dropped 0; count of bases not matched to a gene: 5. In nucleotides, the CDR3 is TGTGCCAGCAGTTGGACAGGCCATATGAACACTGAAGCTTTCTTT. This gives the protein CASSWTGHMNTEAFF.

This clonotype was recorded a few times. The chain carries TRBV25-1 and TRBJ1-4, with D possibly matching TRBD1 (6 bases). With 5 bases removed from V and 7 bases from J, the gap between germline ends came to 11 bases. Germline V lookup: CDR1 MGHDK, CDR2 SYGVNS. The CDR3 runs to 13 residues. The CDR3: CASSPPGAEKLFF. For the CDR3, the DNA is TGTGCCAGCAGTCCCCCGGGGGCTGAAAAACTGTTTTTT.

V is TRBV6-2 or TRBV6-3 and J is TRBJ2-7, with unresolved D. Trimming stripped 5 bases from V and 5 bases from J, with 10 bases between. Germline CDR1 and CDR2: MNHEY and SVGEGT. CDR3 length: 12 amino acids. CDR3 DNA: TGTGCCAGCAGTGCGGCACGGGACGAGCAGTACTTC. It codes for CASSAARDEQYF.

The sample holds a few counts of this clonotype. The chain's CDR3 is CASRRGGSGFQPQHF. CDR3 in DNA: TGTGCCAGCAGGCGAGGGGGGAGTGGGTTTCAGCCCCAGCATTTT. The chain is built from TRBV12-3 or TRBV12-4 and TRBJ1-5; tentative D call: TRBD1 (6 bases). V was trimmed by 6 bases and J by 6 bases, leaving 18 bases between them. CDR3 size: 15 residues.

The V gene is TRBV12-3 or TRBV12-4, the J gene TRBJ1-6; the match to TRBD1 covers 8 bases. The CDR3 consists of 15 residues. J lost 10 bases, V lost 2 bases, and 7 bases had no gene match. The CDR3 nucleotides read TGTGCCAGCAGTTTAAGTGGACAGGGCTCATCACCCCTCCACTTT. It encodes CASSLSGQGSSPLHF.

Ten or more counts support this clonotype. This chain joins TRBV28 and TRBJ2-2; D is perhaps TRBD1 (6 bases). The V gene lost 4 bases and the J gene lost 9 bases, with 18 bases spanning the gap. CDR1 and CDR2 (germline): MDHEN, SYDVKM. This CDR3 region has 15 residues. For the CDR3, the DNA is TGTGCCAGCAGTTCCCTTGGTTCAGGGGCCAGGGAGCTGTTTTTT. Amino acids: CASSSLGSGARELFF.

Ten or more counts support this clonotype. This rearrangement joins TRBV6-1 to TRBJ1-1; TRBD1 matches at 7 bases. Germline V lookup: CDR1 MNHNS, CDR2 SASEGT. The CDR3 runs 15 residues. V was clipped by 4 bases and J by 0 bases; unmatched bases: 5. The CDR3 loop is CASSARQGMNTEAFF. The CDR3 nucleotides are TGTGCCAGCAGTGCCAGACAGGGAATGAACACTGAAGCTTTCTTT.

This clonotype was detected many times. The chain carries TRBV6-1 and TRBJ1-2; 8 nucleotides line up with TRBD1. The V segment lost 6 bases and the J segment 5 bases; nucleotides outside the gene matches: 8. Looked up from germline, CDR1 is MNHNS and CDR2 is SASEGT. CDR3 size: 14 residues. The CDR3 nucleotides are TGTGCCAGCAGCGCCTGGCAGGGGGCGTATGGCTACACCTTC. It specifies CASSAWQGAYGYTF.

This clonotype was counted between two and nine times. The V gene is TRBV5-1, the J gene TRBJ1-1; 8 bases match TRBD1. With 0 bases clipped from V and 2 bases from J, the junction kept 3 bases outside the gene matches. The CDR3 has 15 residues. Germline lookup yields CDR1 SGHRS and CDR2 YFSETQ. In DNA form, the CDR3 reads TGCGCCAGCAGCTTGGCAGGGGGCGAAAACACTGAAGCTTTCTTT. Its protein product is CASSLAGGENTEAFF.